One and the same sample provided the 25 T cell receptor beta chains below, sequenced in a study of blood T cell repertoires in COVID-19. The method was immunoSEQ multiplex PCR; TCRdb's version includes in-frame clones alone and lacks a portion of them. Among approximately 67,000 clones listed, about 89% were seen once. The sample consisted of peripheral blood. These receptors were obtained from a human donor in a cohort sampled during active COVID-19.

This clone was counted between two and nine times. The V gene is TRBV5-6, the J gene TRBJ2-7; 7 bases match TRBD1. The CDR3 contains 16 residues. Germline CDR1 and CDR2: SGHDT and YYEEEE. The V and J ends lost 1 base and 2 bases, in that order; junction bases with no gene match: 9. The CDR3, as DNA: TGTGCCAGCAGCTTGTGGGTTTGGGACAGCCCCTACGAGCAGTACTTC. Protein product: CASSLWVWDSPYEQYF. Based on the CDR3 plus reference TRBV5-6 and TRBJ2-7, the full variable domain is DAGVTQSPTHLIKTRGQQVTLRCSPKSGHDTVSWYQQALGQGPQFIFQYYEEEERQRGNFPDRFSGHQFPNYSSELNVNALLLGDSALYLCASSLWVWDSPYEQYFGPGTRLTVT.

This clone came up a few times. This chain connects TRBV5-1 to TRBJ2-7; D unclear. With 0 bases removed from V and 2 bases from J, the gap between germline ends came to 6 bases. There are 13 residues in the CDR3. Germline lookup yields CDR1 SGHRS and CDR2 YFSETQ. CDR3 amino acids: CASSLERTYEQYF. The CDR3 region has the DNA TGCGCCAGCAGCTTGGAGAGAACCTACGAGCAGTACTTC.

This clone was observed a single time. The V gene is TRBV7-2, the J gene TRBJ1-2; TRBD1 matches 7 bases. The germline CDR1 and CDR2 sequences are SGHTA and FQGNSA. V gave up 4 bases and J gave up 4 bases; unmatched junction bases: 12. The CDR3 extends over 16 amino acids. CDR3 bases: TGTGCCAGCAGCTCTCACCTTGAGGGGGCCAGCTATGGCTACACCTTC. This encodes CASSSHLEGASYGYTF. The full variable domain, rest sourced from reference TRBV7-2 and TRBJ1-2, is GAGVSQSPSNKVTEKGKDVELRCDPISGHTALYWYRQSLGQGLEFLIYFQGNSAPDKSGLPSDRFSAERTGGSVSTLTIQRTQQEDSAVYLCASSSHLEGASYGYTFGSGTRLTVV.

The chain recombines TRBV5-6 with TRBJ1-2, with D hard to call. The CDR3 contains 13 residues. The germline CDR1 and CDR2 sequences are SGHDT and YYEEEE. V dropped 4 bases and J dropped 7 bases, with 14 bases sitting between them. The CDR3 here is CASSLAEGSGYTF. The CDR3 nucleotides are TGTGCCAGCAGCCTGGCGGAGGGAAGTGGCTACACCTTC. Combining the CDR3 with reference TRBV5-6 and TRBJ1-2 gives the whole variable domain DAGVTQSPTHLIKTRGQQVTLRCSPKSGHDTVSWYQQALGQGPQFIFQYYEEEERQRGNFPDRFSGHQFPNYSSELNVNALLLGDSALYLCASSLAEGSGYTFGSGTRLTVV.

The chain joins TRBV6-6 to TRBJ2-5, with D possibly matching TRBD2 (7 bases). The CDR3 loop spans 13 amino acids. Trimming stripped 8 bases from V and 5 bases from J, with 15 bases between. Germline loops: CDR1 MNHNY, CDR2 SVGAGI (reference sequence). The CDR3 loop reads CASRNRGGETQYF. The CDR3 bases are TGTGCCAGCCGAAATAGGGGGGGGGAGACCCAGTACTTC.

The rearrangement uses TRBV5-1 and TRBJ2-1; 10 bases are a match to TRBD2. Germline V gives CDR1 SGHRS, CDR2 YFSETQ. This CDR3 is built from 15 residues. V shed 4 bases, J shed 9 bases, and the junction held 10 bases outside the gene matches. As DNA, the CDR3 is TGCGCCAGCAGCCCGGTCGCTAGCGGGAGCGGTGAGCAGTTCTTC. It codes for CASSPVASGSGEQFF.

This sequence joins TRBV6-5 and TRBJ2-7; 8 nucleotides align to TRBD2. The CDR3 totals 16 residues. Germline V gene data show CDR1 as MNHEY and CDR2 as SVGAGI. V gave up 0 bases and J gave up 3 bases; unmatched junction bases: 7. CDR3 sequence: CASSYSTSGANYEQYF. CDR3 nucleotide sequence: TGTGCCAGCAGTTACTCCACTAGCGGCGCAAACTACGAGCAGTACTTC.

The CDR3 sequence is CASSLVDNEQFF. The CDR3 DNA sequence: TGTGCCAGCAGTTTAGTAGACAATGAGCAGTTCTTC. The genes are TRBV12-3 or TRBV12-4 and TRBJ2-1, with D hard to call. CDR3 length: 12 residues. V was shortened by 1 base and J by 5 bases, with 3 bases between the two germline ends.

The chain recombines TRBV28 with TRBJ2-2, with D possibly being TRBD1 (6 bases). CDR1 MDHEN and CDR2 SYDVKM come from the germline V gene. Trimming cost V 8 bases and J 2 bases, with 9 bases left between them. CDR3 length equals 13 residues. CDR3 nucleotides: TGTGCCAGCGCGGACAGAAACACCGGGGAGCTGTTTTTT. Translation: CASADRNTGELFF.

The genes are TRBV6-6 and TRBJ2-1, with TRBD2 as a possible D gene (5 bases). CDR1 is MNHNY and CDR2 is SVGAGI in the germline V gene (reference sequence). There are 14 residues in the CDR3. Trimming shortened V by 1 base and J by 6 bases, and 10 bases separated the two germline ends. The chain's CDR3 is CASSYLLASNEQFF. CDR3 nucleotides: TGTGCCAGCAGTTACTTGCTAGCTTCCAATGAGCAGTTCTTC.

The V call is TRBV25-1, the J call TRBJ2-3, with 9 bases that match TRBD1. CDR3 size: 16 residues. The germline gives CDR1 MGHDK, CDR2 SYGVNS. V shed 2 bases, J shed 2 bases, and the junction held 5 bases outside the gene matches. The CDR3 is CASSEHGTGHTDTQYF. For the CDR3, the DNA is TGTGCCAGCAGTGAACACGGGACAGGGCACACAGATACGCAGTATTTT.

This chain's CDR3 is CASSQVEGTSTDTQYF. Here the CDR3 DNA reads TGTGCCAGCAGCCAAGTAGAAGGGACTAGCACAGATACGCAGTATTTT. The V and J genes are TRBV4-2 and TRBJ2-3; D might be TRBD2 (6 bases). Germline CDR1 is LGHNA and CDR2 is YNFKEQ. The V end was cut by 1 base, the J end by 0 bases, with 11 bases between. This CDR3 has 16 amino acids.

The J gene is TRBJ1-6, the V gene TRBV5-1; 9 nucleotides match TRBD1. Germline trimming cut 4 bases from V and 9 bases from J; bases unmatched to any gene: 11. The germline V gene has CDR1 SGHRS and CDR2 YFSETQ. The CDR3 runs to 16 residues. CDR3 sequence: CASSTDPDRGGSPLHF. The CDR3 DNA is TGCGCCAGCAGCACGGACCCGGACAGGGGAGGTTCACCCCTCCACTTT.

This sequence joins TRBV6-5 and TRBJ2-3; D is ambiguous. Trimming removed 9 bases from V and 8 bases from J, with 9 bases in between. Germline-derived CDR1 and CDR2 are MNHEY and SVGAGI. This CDR3 spans 10 amino acids. The CDR3 protein is CARCFLTQYF. CDR3 in DNA: TGTGCCAGATGTTTTCTTACGCAGTATTTT.

The rearrangement joins TRBV7-9 to TRBJ2-3; 8 nucleotides match TRBD1. CDR3 size: 14 residues. V was clipped by 5 bases and J by 3 bases; unmatched bases: 4. Germline V gene sequence: CDR1 SEHNR, CDR2 FQNEAQ (reference sequence). The DNA of the CDR3 is TGTGCCAGCAGCCCTGGACAGGGTACAGATACGCAGTATTTT. Residues: CASSPGQGTDTQYF.

The chain carries TRBV6-5 and TRBJ2-2; D not certain. The germline V gene has CDR1 MNHEY and CDR2 SVGAGI. The germline V and J ends were trimmed by 4 bases and 1 base, with 7 bases remaining between them. The CDR3 is 14 residues long. The CDR3 coding sequence is TGTGCCAGCAGTTCCCTAGGGAACACCGGGGAGCTGTTTTTT. Translation gives CASSSLGNTGELFF.

The chain joins TRBV25-1 to TRBJ2-7; D possibly corresponds to TRBD1 (6 bases). CDR3 length: 11 residues. Germline lookup yields CDR1 MGHDK and CDR2 SYGVNS. Trimming cost V 6 bases and J 7 bases, with 10 bases left between them. The DNA for the CDR3 is TGTGCCAGCAGGGGGGCAGGGGAGCAGTACTTC. It codes for CASRGAGEQYF.

V usage is TRBV6-6 and J usage is TRBJ1-1; D is possibly TRBD1 (5 bases). V lost 0 bases and J 4 bases, leaving 9 bases between the germline ends. Germline CDR1 MNHNY, CDR2 SVGAGI (reference sequence). This CDR3 contains 14 residues. CDR3 protein: CASSYSGGSTEAFF. In DNA, the CDR3 is TGTGCCAGCAGTTACTCCGGGGGTAGCACTGAAGCTTTCTTT.

The chain has TRBV19 and TRBJ2-3, with 10 bases fitting TRBD2. From germline, CDR1 is LNHDA and CDR2 SQIVND (reference sequence). The CDR3 runs to 16 residues. The V and J ends lost 3 bases and 5 bases, in that order; junction bases with no gene match: 8. For the CDR3, the DNA is TGTGCCAGTAGTATGGGTAGCGGGAGGTTATTAGATACGCAGTATTTT. This gives the protein CASSMGSGRLLDTQYF.

V and J are TRBV7-2 and TRBJ1-4, with 8 positions matching TRBD1. After removal of 5 bases from V and 4 bases from J, the junction contained 3 bases not matched to a gene. The CDR3 runs 14 residues. Per germline, CDR1 SGHTA and CDR2 FQGNSA. The CDR3 is CASSPDRGNEKLFF. The CDR3 region has the DNA TGTGCCAGCAGCCCAGACAGGGGTAATGAAAAACTGTTTTTT.

The J gene is TRBJ2-5, the V gene TRBV27, with TRBD2 as a possible D gene (6 bases). The CDR3 covers 15 residues. The V and J ends lost 7 bases and 5 bases respectively, with 20 bases between them. From germline, CDR1 is MNHEY and CDR2 SMNVEV (reference sequence). This CDR3 reads CASTREAGSLETQYF. Written as DNA, the CDR3 is TGTGCCAGCACCAGGGAGGCGGGCTCTCTGGAGACCCAGTACTTC.

The gene calls are TRBV24-1 and TRBJ2-2, with 7 bases matching TRBD1. The germline gives CDR1 KGHDR, CDR2 SFDVKD. The CDR3 is made up of 16 amino acids. Losses at the gene ends were 5 bases for V and 1 base for J; bases not matched to a gene: 6. The CDR3, as DNA: TGTGCCACCAGTGTTGGACAGGTCGAGAACACCGGGGAGCTGTTTTTT. It yields the protein CATSVGQVENTGELFF.

The rearrangement links TRBV5-4 to TRBJ2-5, with TRBD2 identical over 12 bases. V was pared by 6 bases and J by 2 bases, with 5 bases of the junction left unmatched. CDR3 size: 15 residues. CDR1 is SGHNT, CDR2 YYREEE, per germline (reference sequence). CDR3 residues: CASTQGTSGQETQYF. For the CDR3, the DNA is TGTGCCAGCACCCAAGGGACTAGCGGGCAAGAGACCCAGTACTTC.

This rearrangement joins TRBV11-2 to TRBJ2-7; possibly TRBD2 for D (6 bases). From germline, CDR1 is SGHAT and CDR2 FQNNGV. Trimming stripped 7 bases from V and 7 bases from J, with 23 bases between. This CDR3 is built from 15 residues. This CDR3 is CASKIRDFGSWEQYF. The CDR3 bases are TGTGCCAGCAAGATTCGGGACTTCGGGTCGTGGGAGCAGTACTTC. Supplemented by reference TRBV11-2 and TRBJ2-7, the full variable domain reads EAGVAQSPRYKIIEKRQSVAFWCNPISGHATLYWYQQILGQGPKLLIQFQNNGVVDDSQLPKDRFSAERLKGVDSTLKIQPAKLEDSAVYLCASKIRDFGSWEQYFGPGTRLTVT.

This clone came up once. The chain uses TRBV28 and TRBJ2-3, with a weak D call TRBD2 (6 bases). Germline CDR1 is MDHEN and CDR2 is SYDVKM. V lost 4 bases and J lost 4, with 12 bases in between. The CDR3 spans 14 residues. CDR3 sequence: CASSSSTRSDTQYF. CDR3 DNA sequence: TGTGCCAGCAGTTCCTCGACTAGGTCAGATACGCAGTATTTT.